Each of the 3 T cell receptor beta chains below was sequenced from the same sample in a study of T cell changes during pregnancy in multiple sclerosis. Some clones are missing from TCRdb's copy, which holds only in-frame ones; the method was immunoSEQ multiplex PCR. The sample lists some 39,000 clones, 85% to 95% occurring once. Sequenced sample: PBMCs (not recorded whether the cells were cultured). The receptors stem from a female donor with multiple sclerosis, enrolled in a pregnancy study.

The V and J genes are TRBV7-2 and TRBJ2-7, with D perhaps TRBD2 (6 bases). Germline CDR1 is SGHTA and CDR2 is FQGNSA. This CDR3 region has 15 residues. V gave up 1 base and J gave up 6 bases, with 16 bases separating them. CDR3 DNA sequence: TGTGCCAGCAGCTTAGTAGGCGGGAAGGGGTCCGAGCAGTACTTC. Encoded protein: CASSLVGGKGSEQYF.

This clone appeared once. The gene calls are TRBV9 and TRBJ2-4; D is possibly TRBD1 (6 bases). CDR3 length: 14 amino acids. V shed 0 bases and J shed 5 bases, with 9 bases lying between them. Per the germline V gene, CDR1 is SGDLS and CDR2 is YYNGEE. The CDR3 sequence is CASSVGNRENIQYF. DNA of the CDR3: TGTGCCAGCAGCGTAGGAAACAGGGAAAACATTCAGTACTTC.

DNA for the CDR3: TGTGCCAGCAGCTTAGCCACAGATACGCAGTATTTT. Translating it yields CASSLATDTQYF. This chain links TRBV7-6 with TRBJ2-3; D gene uncertain. Germline-derived CDR1 and CDR2 are SGHVS and FNYEAQ. The V gene lost 0 bases and the J gene lost 2 bases, with 0 bases spanning the gap. The CDR3 is made up of 12 amino acids.